The rows below give T cell receptor beta chains drawn from one sample of a study of blood T cell repertoires in COVID-19. The table came from immunoSEQ multiplex PCR; TCRdb's copy has only in-frame clones and leaves some out. This table has fewer than 75,000 clones, about 90% appearing once. Source material: peripheral blood. The receptors stem from a man aged 45-65 years with active COVID-19. Each CDR3 is given with its conserved first and last residue. D genes are given only for firm matches. The listing skips clone size in some rows; elsewhere it reads once, few, many or a size class.

cdr3_nt,cdr3_aa,clone_size,v_call,d_call,cdr3_length,j_call
TGTGCCAGCAGCCAAGATAGACAGAGAGTACTCGACTATGGCTACACCTTC,CASSQDRQRVLDYGYTF,once,TRBV4-2,.,17,TRBJ1-2
TGTGCCAGCGTCATAGCGCTAGCGGGAGGACGTAGCACAGATACGCAGTATTTT,CASVIALAGGRSTDTQYF,.,TRBV27,TRBD2,18,TRBJ2-3
TGTGCCAGCTCACCCGGACAGGGGTCCTACAATGAGCAGTTCTTC,CASSPGQGSYNEQFF,.,TRBV18,TRBD1,15,TRBJ2-1
TGTGCCAGCAGCTTGGGGGGGCTTAACTATGGCTACACCTTC,CASSLGGLNYGYTF,.,TRBV5-6,.,14,TRBJ1-2
TGTGCCAGCAGCTCTTCCAGGGAGGAGAATTCACCCCTCCACTTT,CASSSSREENSPLHF,once,TRBV7-3,.,15,TRBJ1-6
TGCAGCGTCGAAGACGGGAACTATGGCTACACCTTC,CSVEDGNYGYTF,once,TRBV29-1,.,12,TRBJ1-2
TGTGCCAGCAGCCAGGGGATGACCGGGACAGGGGATTCGAATGAGCAGTTCTTC,CASSQGMTGTGDSNEQFF,.,TRBV3-1/TRBV3-2,TRBD1,18,TRBJ2-1
TGTGCCAGCACTCTATGGGAGCCCTACGAGCAGTACTTC,CASTLWEPYEQYF,few,TRBV11-3,.,13,TRBJ2-7
TGTGCCAGCAGTGCAATGTCAGTTGAAGCTTTCTTT,CASSAMSVEAFF,.,TRBV28,.,12,TRBJ1-1
TGTGCCAGCAGCTTACGGGGGATAGAGCCCCAGCATTTT,CASSLRGIEPQHF,.,TRBV7-8,.,13,TRBJ1-5
TGCGCCAGCAGCCTCGTAGGGACTAGTACCTTCTACGAGCAGTACTTC,CASSLVGTSTFYEQYF,.,TRBV5-1,TRBD2,16,TRBJ2-7
TGTGCCAGCAGACCAACTAGGCCCAGCACAGATACGCAGTATTTT,CASRPTRPSTDTQYF,.,TRBV11-2,.,15,TRBJ2-3
TGTGCCAGCAGCTTACGGGCGGAAGGGGGCACCGGGGAGCTGTTTTTT,CASSLRAEGGTGELFF,.,TRBV7-9,.,16,TRBJ2-2
TGTGCCAGCAGTTCCGACAGGGGGCGCGGCTACACCTTC,CASSSDRGRGYTF,.,TRBV6-5,TRBD1,13,TRBJ1-2
TGTGCCACCAGTGATCCAGCCCGAGGACACGGCTACACCTTC,CATSDPARGHGYTF,.,TRBV24-1,.,14,TRBJ1-2
TGTGCCAGCAGCAGCCGACAGGGGGCGCGGACCGGGGAGCTGTTTTTT,CASSSRQGARTGELFF,.,TRBV7-2,TRBD1,16,TRBJ2-2
TGTGCCAGCAGCTTAGTCCTACAGGGTAGAAATGAAAAACTGTTTTTT,CASSLVLQGRNEKLFF,.,TRBV7-6,.,16,TRBJ1-4
TGTGCCGGGGTACAGGGGGTCTCCTACAATGAGCAGTTCTTC,CAGVQGVSYNEQFF,.,TRBV2,TRBD1,14,TRBJ2-1
TGTGCCACCAATTCAGACAACTACGAGCAGTACTTC,CATNSDNYEQYF,.,TRBV15,.,12,TRBJ2-7
TGTGCCAGCAGCTCGACTAGCCGGGAGCAGTACTTC,CASSSTSREQYF,.,TRBV5-4,TRBD2,12,TRBJ2-7
TGTGCCAGCCGCAACAGGGTAGAATCTGGCTACACCTTC,CASRNRVESGYTF,few,TRBV6-5,.,13,TRBJ1-2
TGCAGCGCAAGACTAGCGGGAGGGACAGATACGCAGTATTTT,CSARLAGGTDTQYF,.,TRBV29-1,TRBD2,14,TRBJ2-3
TGTGCCAGCAGTTATGGTCTAGCGGGGAGGAGCTCCTACAATGAGCAGTTCTTC,CASSYGLAGRSSYNEQFF,.,TRBV6-2/TRBV6-3,TRBD2,18,TRBJ2-1
TGTGCCAGCAGCTTAATAAACTCCTACAATGAGCAGTTCTTC,CASSLINSYNEQFF,.,TRBV7-9,.,14,TRBJ2-1
TGTGCCAGCAGTTATCGTGACTTCGGGGAGCAGTACTTC,CASSYRDFGEQYF,.,TRBV6-5,.,13,TRBJ2-7
TGTGCCAGCAGCATCACCGGGACAGGGTTCTACGAGCAGTACTTC,CASSITGTGFYEQYF,.,TRBV7-8,TRBD1,15,TRBJ2-7
TGTGCCAGCAGATCAGGGGGCCACAATGAGCAGTTCTTC,CASRSGGHNEQFF,.,TRBV6-5,TRBD1,13,TRBJ2-1
TGTGCCAGCAGCGACCAGGGATTTAAAGGGTACACTGAAGCTTTCTTT,CASSDQGFKGYTEAFF,.,TRBV5-6,.,16,TRBJ1-1
TGTGCCAGCAGCATACAGGCCAGCTCCTACAATGAGCAGTTCTTC,CASSIQASSYNEQFF,.,TRBV7-2,.,15,TRBJ2-1
TGTGCCAGCAGTTTAGGTCTAGACCACTTAGGGGAATCCTACGAGCAGTACTTC,CASSLGLDHLGESYEQYF,.,TRBV28,.,18,TRBJ2-7
TGTGCCAGCAGCTTAGCCGTCGAAGCTTTCTTT,CASSLAVEAFF,.,TRBV11-2,.,11,TRBJ1-1
TGTGCCACCAGTGATTTTAGGGGACTAGCGGCTAGGGGCGAGCAGTACTTC,CATSDFRGLAARGEQYF,.,TRBV24-1,TRBD2,17,TRBJ2-7
TGTGCCAGCAGTGAACTCCCCTCGACTCGTCACAGGGACTTC,CASSELPSTRHRDF,.,TRBV6-1,.,14,TRBJ2-4
TGTGCCAGCAGTCGGGACATCCAAGAGACCCAGTACTTC,CASSRDIQETQYF,.,TRBV6-6,.,13,TRBJ2-5
TGTGCCAGCAGCCAATACTATGAGCAGTTCTTC,CASSQYYEQFF,.,TRBV7-8,.,11,TRBJ2-1
TGTGCCAGCAGTTATAGCGGGAGGGCGTCCTACGAGCAGTACTTC,CASSYSGRASYEQYF,.,TRBV28,TRBD2,15,TRBJ2-7
TGTGCCAGCAGCTCAGCTTTTAGCTCCTATAATTCACCCCTCCACTTT,CASSSAFSSYNSPLHF,.,TRBV7-9,.,16,TRBJ1-6
TGTGCCAGCAGCCTCGGACAGGGTGAAATCAGCAATCAGCCCCAGCATTTT,CASSLGQGEISNQPQHF,.,TRBV7-9,TRBD1,17,TRBJ1-5
TGCGCCAGCAGCCTCGAGAACGGGACTAAAACCTACAATGAGCAGTTCTTC,CASSLENGTKTYNEQFF,.,TRBV10-1,TRBD2,17,TRBJ2-1
TGTGCCAGCAGCCGCGACAGGGTGTACGAGCAGTACTTC,CASSRDRVYEQYF,.,TRBV5-5,TRBD1,13,TRBJ2-7
TGTGCCAGTAGTTTGGAACAGGGGCTTACAGATACGCAGTATTTT,CASSLEQGLTDTQYF,.,TRBV19,TRBD1,15,TRBJ2-3
TGTGCCACCAGTGATGCCTTGGGCAGGGACTATGGCTACACCTTC,CATSDALGRDYGYTF,.,TRBV24-1,.,15,TRBJ1-2
TGCGCCAGCAGCTTCGGGACAGGGAGACATTCACCCCTCCACTTT,CASSFGTGRHSPLHF,.,TRBV5-1,TRBD1,15,TRBJ1-6
TGTGCCAGCAGCTTAAGGTCTCGGACTAGCGGGGGGTACAATGAGCAGTTCTTC,CASSLRSRTSGGYNEQFF,.,TRBV7-3,TRBD2,18,TRBJ2-1
TGTGCCAGCAGTGAAACAGGGGCGGTGGAGACCCAGTACTTC,CASSETGAVETQYF,.,TRBV6-1,TRBD1,14,TRBJ2-5